This T cell receptor beta chain was documented in a study of cytomegalovirus exposure and HLA in healthy donors. Study-wide results and caveats: Later analysis demonstrated an association between a missense DCLRE1C variant and TCR beta V- and J-gene trimming. TCR beta V segments were, for the most part, productive about 90% or about 30% of the time in an earlier analysis. The authors listed 150 to 200 TCR beta chains as cytomegalovirus-associated.

The CDR3 runs to 16 residues. V dropped 4 bases and J dropped 3; count of bases not matched to a gene: 6. The germline gives CDR1 SEHNR, CDR2 FQNEAQ (reference sequence). Worth noting for this clone: Its antigen is as yet unknown.

Use of 60 Vbeta and 13 Jbeta primers characterized the PCR. Assay: immunoSEQ multiplex PCR; the TCRdb copy retains only in-frame clones and omits some. Of roughly 150,000 clones listed, about 75% were seen once; the top ten hold roughly 6.6%. The sequence came from a man aged 30 to 45 in good health and CMV-seronegative. Sequences were obtained from PBMCs. The genes are TRBV7-9 and TRBJ2-2, with TRBD2 matching over 9 bases. CDR3 sequence (DNA): TGTGCCAGCAGCTCTCCCGGCGGGGGGGACACCGGGGAGCTGTTTTTT. This translates into CASSSPGGGDTGELFF.